This T cell receptor (beta chain) derives from a study of STAT5B mutations in CD4+ large granular lymphocyte leukemia. Germline V gene sequence: CDR1 MNHEY, CDR2 SVGAGI. The V and J ends lost 7 bases and 4 bases respectively, with 11 bases between them. The CDR3 extends over 12 amino acids. This table comes from immunoSEQ multiplex PCR, and its TCRdb copy is limited to in-frame clones, with some not included. Of tens of thousands of clones listed, around 67% were seen once; the top ten hold around 1.9%. The TCR originated in a human donor in good health. Material: CD4+ T cells from blood buffy coats. V gene TRBV6-5 combines with J gene TRBJ2-7; D perhaps matches TRBD1 (5 bases). CDR3 DNA sequence: TGTGCCAGCATCTCGCAGGGTTACGAGCAGTACTTC. Protein sequence: CASISQGYEQYF.